This T cell receptor (beta chain) originates from a study of blood T cells in healthy people across ages. The second PCR ran roughly 6 to 11 cycles with a sample-barcoded 5' primer and J-beta primers. TCRdb analysed the 5' RACE reads with MiXCR anew, one entry per CDR3 protein. Among over 1,300,000 distinct CDR3 sequences, approximately 63% were seen once, and the ten largest hold about 6.3%. Per the germline V gene, CDR1 is DFQATT and CDR2 is SNEGSKA (reference sequence). This CDR3 is 13 amino acids long. Trimming shortened V by 5 bases and J by 3 bases, and 13 bases separated the two germline ends. Study-wide points: Aged donors had fewer naive CD4+ cells and lower diversity than long-lived donors.

In its sample, this clonotype was seen a few times. The target antigen is unknown. The chain combines TRBV20-1 with TRBJ1-2; maybe TRBD1 (6 bases). The sequencing sample was made of blood. This sequence was found in a man between 18 and 35 years old in good health. CDR3 protein: CSADRRTDYGYTF. DNA of the CDR3: TGCAGTGCTGATAGGAGGACAGACTATGGCTACACCTTC.